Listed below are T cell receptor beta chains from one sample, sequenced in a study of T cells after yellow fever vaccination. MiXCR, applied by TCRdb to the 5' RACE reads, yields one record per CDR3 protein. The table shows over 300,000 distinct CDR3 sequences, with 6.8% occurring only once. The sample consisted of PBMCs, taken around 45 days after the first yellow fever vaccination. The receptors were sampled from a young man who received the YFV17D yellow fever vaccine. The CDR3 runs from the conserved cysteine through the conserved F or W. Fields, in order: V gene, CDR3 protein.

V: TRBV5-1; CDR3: CASSLVVGANNEQFF
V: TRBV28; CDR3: CASPPAGSLPTDTQYF
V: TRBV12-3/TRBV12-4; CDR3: CASSLTSGEHEQFF
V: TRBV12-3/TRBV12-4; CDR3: CASRVSGGPLGNEQFF
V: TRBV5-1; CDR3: CASATSGVGETQYF
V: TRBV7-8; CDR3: CASSLGYGGYTF
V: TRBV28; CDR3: CASSASMWNEQFF
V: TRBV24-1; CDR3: CATSDLAWDGGKANYGYTF
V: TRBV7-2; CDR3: CASSSPRGALSTDTQYF
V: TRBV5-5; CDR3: CASSLASTADEAFF
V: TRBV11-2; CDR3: CASSLVVSYNEQFF
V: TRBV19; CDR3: CASSISGQASVLGYTF
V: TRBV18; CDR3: CASSAAGEDEQFF
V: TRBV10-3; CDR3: CAISESLSGTAKNIQYF
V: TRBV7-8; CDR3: CASSLVITRDRGGEKLFF
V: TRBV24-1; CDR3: CATSDLAYGYTF
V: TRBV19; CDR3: CASKDSLAPTNYGYTF
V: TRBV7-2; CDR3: CASSPEGTRVRTQYF
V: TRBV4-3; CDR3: CASSQDQGAPGGYTF
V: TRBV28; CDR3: CASRLTDRSEAFF
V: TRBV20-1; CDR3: CSVPQGQGWVF
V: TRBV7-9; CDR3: CASELGHGELFF
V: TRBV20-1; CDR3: CSAAGGGVGYTF
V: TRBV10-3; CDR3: CAIRGDYAETQYF
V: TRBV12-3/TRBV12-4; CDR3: CASRTWTDQETQYF
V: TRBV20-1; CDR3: CSAVDRGFRELFF
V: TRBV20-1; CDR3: CSAGSGGLTGELFF
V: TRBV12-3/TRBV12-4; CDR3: CASSLGGGNTGELFF
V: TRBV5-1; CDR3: CASSLDRSGYGYTF
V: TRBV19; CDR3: CASPQAGRVLSNQPQHF
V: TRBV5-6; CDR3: CASSSLGGGGADTQYF
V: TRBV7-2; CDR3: CASQTATNEKLFF
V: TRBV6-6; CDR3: CASSPGAHEQYF
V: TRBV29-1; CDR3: CSVEVYMNTEAFF
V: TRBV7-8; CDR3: CASSQPPPASGGKQYF
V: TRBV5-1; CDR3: CASSRGQSGNTIYF
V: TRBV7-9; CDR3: CASSFSWRETQYF
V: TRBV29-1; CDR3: CSVEAATDTQYF
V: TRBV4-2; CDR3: CASSLRRDRAAKNIQYF
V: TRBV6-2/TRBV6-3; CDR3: CASSRYGYREWINSPLHF
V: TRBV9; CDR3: CASSVGGDTPRGQETQYF
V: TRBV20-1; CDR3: CSPGQAAYNEQFF
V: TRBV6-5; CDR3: CASSSGGGGTDTQYF
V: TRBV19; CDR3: CASSIILTTSESSYEQYF
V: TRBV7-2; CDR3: CASSLGGGSVEQYF
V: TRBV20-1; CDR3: CSPTSGGTDTQYF
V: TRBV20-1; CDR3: CSASWLGEQYF
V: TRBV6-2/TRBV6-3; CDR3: CASSYGTFGYTF
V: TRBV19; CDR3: CASRRAVAGVSYNEQFF
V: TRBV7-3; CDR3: CASSSPGQPDTQYF
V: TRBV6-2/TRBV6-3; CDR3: CASTPGGARGFTDTQYF
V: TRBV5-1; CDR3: CASSLAVGYGGTEAFF
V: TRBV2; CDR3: CASSELGGGAFF
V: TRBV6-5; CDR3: CASSSFWSGTEAFF
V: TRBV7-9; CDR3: CASSLMGQKCF
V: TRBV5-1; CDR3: CASSLAGSSYNSHLHF
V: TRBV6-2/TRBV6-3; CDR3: CASTPTSGIAKNIQYF
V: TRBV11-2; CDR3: CASSPGQADTQYF
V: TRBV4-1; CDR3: CASSQDPDGSYEQYF